Listed below are T cell receptor beta chains from one sample, sequenced in a study of T cell changes during pregnancy in multiple sclerosis. The data were produced by immunoSEQ multiplex PCR, yet TCRdb's version contains in-frame clones alone and is incomplete. In the table there are approximately 60,000 clones, around nine tenths of which are singletons. Sequencing was done on a sample of peripheral blood from another person, used as feeder cells. These receptors were collected from a human donor whose cells served as feeder cells for cultures in a pregnancy study. Each CDR3 is given with its conserved first and last residue. A D gene is named only where the DNA matches it firmly.

TRBJ2-2 TRBD2 TRBV25-1 17 CASSKTSGRADTGELFF
TRBJ2-5 NA TRBV28 14 CASTSTGRAETQYF
TRBJ1-5 NA TRBV5-5 14 CASSLEGGNQPQHF
TRBJ1-2 NA TRBV7-2 11 CASSLAWGYTF
TRBJ1-2 TRBD1 TRBV4-1 16 CASTARTGAPNYGYTF
TRBJ2-3 NA TRBV9 15 CASNSAGELRGTQYF
TRBJ2-1 TRBD2 TRBV19 14 CASSIATSGRAHFF
TRBJ2-5 NA TRBV27 14 CASRQGRHQETQYF
TRBJ1-2 TRBD1 TRBV29-1 11 CSGGQDYGYTF
TRBJ2-5 NA TRBV19 14 CASNGAVGGETQYF
TRBJ1-2 NA TRBV7-2 14 CASSLVWFDYGYTF
TRBJ2-2 NA TRBV6-5 15 CASSYQPQGAGELFF
TRBJ2-5 NA TRBV11-2 15 CASSLDRNQWETQYF
TRBJ1-6 NA TRBV6-5 12 CASSRRFTPLHF
TRBJ1-5 NA TRBV29-1 12 CSIGDGNQPQHF
TRBJ1-2 TRBD1 TRBV4-1 15 CASRSGQGARGGYTF
TRBJ1-6 NA TRBV9 12 CASSGPLSPLHF
TRBJ1-5 TRBD1 TRBV28 15 CASSLFLTGRQPQHF
TRBJ1-1 NA TRBV19 16 CASTGRALSMNTEAFF
TRBJ1-4 TRBD1 TRBV5-1 16 CASSPGQGGTNEKLFF
TRBJ1-6 NA TRBV5-8 20 CASSFRGLLSSSPYNSPLHF
TRBJ1-2 NA TRBV6-5 11 CATRGNYGYTF
TRBJ1-1 TRBD1 TRBV29-1 12 CSVGRGPTEAFF
TRBJ1-1 NA TRBV15 12 CATSRDVRAAFF
TRBJ2-3 TRBD1 TRBV18 18 CASSPAVTRQGRGDTQYF
TRBJ2-3 NA TRBV14 15 CASSRLGQLTDTQYF
TRBJ2-1 NA TRBV29-1 14 CSVEGSESYNEQFF
TRBJ2-3 NA TRBV5-4 12 CASSPITDTQYF
TRBJ2-3 NA TRBV6-1 15 CASRRRGRPGDTQYF
TRBJ1-2 NA TRBV10-3 14 CAISVPAGGYGYTF
TRBJ2-3 TRBD2 TRBV7-2 16 CASSTRLAGNTDTQYF
TRBJ1-3 TRBD1 TRBV30 17 CAWSVRRTGDSRNTIYF
TRBJ1-5 TRBD1 TRBV2 13 CASRGTGNQPQHF
TRBJ2-2 NA TRBV11-2 16 CASSLRGGQDTGELFF
TRBJ1-2 NA TRBV15 14 CATSRVHPNYGYTF
TRBJ1-6 NA TRBV2 14 CASSGRGSNSPLHF
TRBJ2-7 NA TRBV5-4 14 CASSSPGGTYEQYF
TRBJ1-2 NA TRBV7-9 14 CASSLAGTAEGYTF
TRBJ2-5 TRBD2 TRBV5-4 16 CASSFGVAGSGETQYF
TRBJ2-4 TRBD2 TRBV7-3 18 CASSPTGGAGVAKNIQYF
TRBJ1-5 TRBD1 TRBV7-9 14 CASTGTGVPQPQHF
TRBJ2-7 TRBD1 TRBV2 13 CVLSGQNPYEQYF
TRBJ1-1 NA TRBV28 12 CASSYRFTEAFF
TRBJ1-5 NA TRBV6-1 13 CASSEGNFQPQHF